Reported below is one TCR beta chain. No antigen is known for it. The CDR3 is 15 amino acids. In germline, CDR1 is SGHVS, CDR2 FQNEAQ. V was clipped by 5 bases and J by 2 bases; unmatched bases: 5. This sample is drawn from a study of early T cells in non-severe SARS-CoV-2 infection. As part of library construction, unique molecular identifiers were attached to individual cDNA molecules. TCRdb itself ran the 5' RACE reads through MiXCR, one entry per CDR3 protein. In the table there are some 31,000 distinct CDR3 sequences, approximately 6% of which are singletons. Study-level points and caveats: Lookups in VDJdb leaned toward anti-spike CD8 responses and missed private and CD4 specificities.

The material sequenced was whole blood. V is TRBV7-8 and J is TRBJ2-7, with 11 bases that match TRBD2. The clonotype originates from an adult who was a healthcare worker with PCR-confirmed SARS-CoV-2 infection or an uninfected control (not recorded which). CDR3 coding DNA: TGTGCCAGCAGCACGTTAGCGGGAGGGGCCTACGAGCAGTACTTC. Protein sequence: CASSTLAGGAYEQYF. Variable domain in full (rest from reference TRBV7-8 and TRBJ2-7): GAGVSQSPRYKVAKRGQDVALRCDPISGHVSLFWYQQALGQGPEFLTYFQNEAQLDKSGLPSDRFFAERPEGSVSTLKIQRTQQEDSAVYLCASSTLAGGAYEQYFGPGTRLTVT.